This T cell receptor (beta chain) was sequenced in a study of T-cell reconstitution after alpha-beta-depleted transplantation in children (dated by TCRdb to the mid-2010s). Regarding the complete study: The study quantitatively tracked T-cell immune reconstitution after TCRalphabeta/CD19-depleted allogeneic hematopoietic cell transplantation in children using TCR repertoire profiling.

Spanning cysteine to phenylalanine, the CDR3 consists of 14 amino acids. Only the CDR3 DNA stays, 42 bases, in frame from base 1. CDR1 and CDR2 (MDHEN, SYDVKM) derive from the germline V gene. The V end loses 4 bases and the J end loses 5 bases, and a stretch of 14 bases separates them. Library generation was performed with PCR. Instrument used: Illumina HiSeq 2500. TCR library preparation used molecular barcoding, with unique molecular identifiers applied to normalize quantification of the TCRbeta repertoire. TCRdb reanalyzed the raw reads on its own, using fastp at Q25 for trimming and MiXCR for clone calling, and kept in-frame beta chains. Every CDR3 protein is listed once, alongside the most common genes and DNA of its rows. The sample table shows about 210,000 distinct CDR3 sequences, and roughly 15% are seen once. 40% to 50% of the sample is in the top ten clones. This clonotype turned up a few times. Its binding antigen is unknown. Base qualities are not at hand, and no much larger clone is one base apart.

This sample's treatment or condition label indicates: allogeneic hematopoietic cell transplantation with graft depleted of TCRalphabeta T cells and CD19 B cells. Transplant recipients were children who received TCRalphabeta/CD19-depleted allogeneic hematopoietic cell grafts. Points the paper makes about the study in general: Over the following months the frequencies of hyperexpanded clones went down, and after one year T-cell counts and TCRbeta diversity were mostly credited to newly produced T cells. The apparently early alphabetaT-cell count recovery about two months after transplant was reportedly dependent on only several hundred rapidly expanded clones derived from non-depleted graft cells. In some patients, the high TCRbeta diversity seen at day 60 was put down to recipient T cells and intrathymic progenitors that had survived conditioning.

The source of this sequence is a male patient between 2 and 15 years old who had a stem cell transplant for acute lymphoblastic leukemia, so the T cells may come from the graft donor. Recombination joined TRBV28 with TRBJ2-5, with no confident D gene call. The sequencing used PBMCs, mostly from graft donor cells, collected 360 days after TCRalphabeta/CD19-depleted stem cell transplant. The CDR3 protein: CASSSTDIRETQYF. The base sequence is TGTGCCAGCAGTTCGACCGACATAAGGGAGACCCAGTACTTC. Reference TRBV28 and TRBJ2-5 proteins supply the regions before and after the CDR3; the full variable domain is: DVKVTQSSRYLVKRTGEKVFLECVQDMDHENMFWYRQDPGLGLRLIYFSYDVKMKEKGDIPEGYSVSREKKERFSLILESASTNQTSMYLCASSSTDIRETQYFGPGTRLLVL.